The entry that follows covers one TCR beta chain sequence. The antigen is undetermined. The source of the sample is a study of CD8 T cells in ankylosing spondylitis. Study conclusions and caveats: Prior literature has documented some motif variants in synovial fluid and blood from reactive arthritis. What appeared characteristic of ankylosing spondylitis blood was a TCR beta motif of about eight highly homologous variants. Clones that were linked to disease were CD8+ and were relatively rare in peripheral blood.

Quantitative 5'-RACE with molecular barcodes produced the TCR beta libraries. TCRdb re-analysed the 5' RACE reads in MiXCR, keeping a single row per CDR3 protein. The sample lists about 170,000 distinct CDR3 sequences, about 16% occurring once. Trimming shortened V by 2 bases and J by 6 bases, and 19 bases separated the two germline ends. This CDR3 has 15 residues. CDR1 is DFQATT and CDR2 is SNEGSKA in the germline V gene (reference sequence). The receptor's source is a male donor with ankylosing spondylitis or in good health (not recorded which). The chain combines TRBV20-1 with TRBJ2-5; D ambiguous. The sequencing sample was made of blood, either unsorted or a sorted T cell fraction (not recorded which). The CDR3 is CSARSALPFGKTQYF. The DNA for the CDR3 is TGCAGTGCTAGATCTGCGCTCCCTTTTGGAAAGACCCAGTACTTC.